This entry lists 30 T cell receptor beta chains sequenced from one sample in a study of blood T cell repertoires in COVID-19. Generated by immunoSEQ multiplex PCR, the TCRdb table keeps only in-frame clones and is missing some. The table includes approximately 450,000 clones, around 89% detected once. Sequencing used PBMCs or T cells enriched from blood (not recorded which). The receptors derive from a young man who had recovered from COVID-19.

The V gene is TRBV10-3, the J gene TRBJ1-1; the D gene is possibly TRBD1 (5 bases). Trimming took off 4 bases at V and 0 bases at J, with 12 bases between the two ends. From germline, CDR1 is ENHRY and CDR2 SYGVKD. CDR3 size: 15 residues. The CDR3 reads CAISGQGIMNTEAFF. CDR3 coding DNA: TGTGCCATCAGTGGTCAGGGTATCATGAACACTGAAGCTTTCTTT.

The V call is TRBV2, the J call TRBJ2-2, with TRBD2 identical over 12 bases. This CDR3 comprises 16 residues. With V trimmed by 4 bases and J by 8 bases, 8 bases remained unmatched. Per germline, CDR1 SNHLY and CDR2 FYNNEI. The CDR3, as DNA: TGTGCCAGCAGTGTCCGACTAGCGGGAGTAGGAGGGGAGCTGTTTTTT. Its protein product is CASSVRLAGVGGELFF.

V usage is TRBV28 and J usage is TRBJ1-4; D unresolved. Looked up from germline, CDR1 is MDHEN and CDR2 is SYDVKM. CDR3 length: 14 residues. The ends were cut back, 3 bases at V and 4 bases at J, with 9 bases in the middle. The CDR3 region is CASSFAVHNEKLFF. The CDR3 nucleotides are TGTGCCAGCAGTTTCGCAGTCCATAATGAAAAACTGTTTTTT.

Note on this clone: Other nucleotide sequences in the sample specify the same CDR3. The genes are TRBV7-9 and TRBJ2-1, with unresolved D. The V end lost 5 bases, the J end lost 0 bases, and 5 bases lay between the germline ends. CDR3 length equals 13 residues. Germline V gene data show CDR1 as SEHNR and CDR2 as FQNEAQ (reference sequence). The CDR3 here is CASSPSSYNEQFF. The DNA of the CDR3 is TGTGCCAGCAGCCCCAGCTCCTACAATGAGCAGTTCTTC.

This chain joins TRBV27 and TRBJ2-2, with TRBD2 matching 12 bases. This CDR3 has 15 residues. Trimming at V came to 6 bases and at J to 3 bases, leaving 2 bases not matched to a gene. Germline CDR1 and CDR2: MNHEY and SMNVEV (reference sequence). The CDR3 DNA reads TGTGCCAGCAGAAGACTAGCGGGAGACACCGGGGAGCTGTTTTTT. Encoded protein: CASRRLAGDTGELFF.

This chain uses TRBV6-1 with TRBJ1-2; TRBD1 is a possible D gene (5 bases). Trimming left V 1 base short and J 4 bases short, with 10 bases between. There are 14 residues in the CDR3. Germline V gene sequence: CDR1 MNHNS, CDR2 SASEGT. CDR3 amino acids: CASSEVAGLYGYTF. The CDR3 DNA is TGTGCCAGCAGTGAAGTGGCAGGGCTCTATGGCTACACCTTC.

This chain connects TRBV5-1 to TRBJ2-5, with TRBD1 identical over 7 bases. V lost 3 bases, J lost 1 base, and 3 bases stayed unmatched. There are 14 residues in the CDR3. Per the germline V gene, CDR1 is SGHRS and CDR2 is YFSETQ. The CDR3 DNA sequence: TGCGCCAGCAGCTGGGGGACAGTCCAAGAGACCCAGTACTTC. This translates into CASSWGTVQETQYF.

The rearrangement links TRBV24-1 to TRBJ2-1; 8 bases agree with TRBD1. The CDR3 runs 15 residues. Germline CDR1 and CDR2: KGHDR and SFDVKD. With V trimmed by 6 bases and J by 4 bases, 7 bases remained unmatched. The chain's CDR3 is CATSSWTGKYNEQFF. DNA for the CDR3: TGTGCCACCAGTTCGTGGACAGGGAAATACAATGAGCAGTTCTTC.

This sequence joins TRBV10-1 and TRBJ2-7; 14 bases line up with TRBD2. CDR3 length: 17 amino acids. V shed 0 bases, J shed 3 bases, and the junction held 4 bases outside the gene matches. Per the germline V gene, CDR1 is WNHNN and CDR2 is SYGVQD (reference sequence). CDR3: CASSESIGTSGSYEQYF. The CDR3 DNA is TGCGCCAGCAGTGAGTCGATTGGGACTAGCGGGAGCTACGAGCAGTACTTC.

With respect to this clone: Germline and junction disagree at one end, which may indicate a read error. This chain connects TRBV6-5 to TRBJ1-1; D perhaps matches TRBD1 (6 bases). The CDR3 contains 14 residues. Germline V gene data show CDR1 as MNHEY and CDR2 as SVGAGI. CDR3 loop: CASSSQGGDTEAFF. The DNA of the CDR3 is TGTGCCAGTAGTTCACAAGGGGGGGACACTGAAGCTTTCTTT.

The chain couples TRBV7-8 to TRBJ2-7; a weak D match, TRBD2 (5 bases). The CDR3 runs 15 residues. The ends were cut back, 5 bases at V and 3 bases at J, with 17 bases in the middle. The germline gives CDR1 SGHVS, CDR2 FQNEAQ. In DNA form, the CDR3 reads TGTGCCAGCAGCACCTCCAGCGGAGCCTACTACGAGCAGTACTTC. It specifies CASSTSSGAYYEQYF. The whole variable domain, remainder taken from reference TRBV7-8 and TRBJ2-7, is GAGVSQSPRYKVAKRGQDVALRCDPISGHVSLFWYQQALGQGPEFLTYFQNEAQLDKSGLPSDRFFAERPEGSVSTLKIQRTQQEDSAVYLCASSTSSGAYYEQYFGPGTRLTVT.

The chain combines TRBV6-5 with TRBJ2-7; TRBD1 matches 9 bases. The trim removed 6 bases at V and 7 bases at J, leaving 7 bases unmatched. This CDR3 is 13 amino acids long. Germline V lookup: CDR1 MNHEY, CDR2 SVGAGI. The CDR3 reads CASRGTGTREQYF. The CDR3 bases are TGTGCCAGCAGAGGGACAGGGACGAGAGAGCAGTACTTC.

The rearrangement links TRBV15 to TRBJ2-7, with a tentative D call TRBD1 (6 bases). The CDR3 has 14 amino acids. The germline CDR1 and CDR2 sequences are LNHNV and YYDKDF (reference sequence). The germline V and J ends were trimmed by 3 bases and 2 bases, with 11 bases remaining between them. CDR3 region: CATSRPGTTYEQYF. Here the CDR3 DNA reads TGTGCCACCAGCAGGCCGGGGACAACCTACGAGCAGTACTTC.

This chain uses TRBV7-8 with TRBJ2-7; 10 nucleotides align to TRBD1. The ends lost 5 bases at V and 2 bases at J; junction bases unmatched: 3. The CDR3 runs 14 residues. CDR1 is SGHVS, CDR2 FQNEAQ, per germline. CDR3 sequence: CASSRGQGAYEQYF. Written as DNA, the CDR3 is TGTGCCAGCAGCCGAGGACAGGGGGCCTACGAGCAGTACTTC.

This chain connects TRBV19 to TRBJ2-3; D is perhaps TRBD2 (6 bases). Trimming stripped 4 bases from V and 6 bases from J, with 17 bases between. CDR3 size: 15 residues. In germline, CDR1 is LNHDA, CDR2 SQIVND (reference sequence). This chain's CDR3 is CASSRDGWGVDTQYF. The CDR3 coding sequence is TGTGCCAGTAGTAGGGACGGCTGGGGGGTCGATACGCAGTATTTT.

The V call is TRBV10-3, the J call TRBJ1-6; 11 nucleotides align to TRBD1. Germline lookup yields CDR1 ENHRY and CDR2 SYGVKD. The ends lost 4 bases at V and 8 bases at J; junction bases unmatched: 1. The CDR3 is made up of 14 amino acids. The CDR3 reads CAISVGQGDSPLHF. The CDR3, as DNA: TGTGCCATCAGTGTGGGACAGGGGGATTCACCCCTCCACTTT.

The sample holds one count of this clone. This chain links TRBV29-1 with TRBJ2-1; D possibly corresponds to TRBD1 (6 bases). This CDR3 contains 11 residues. Trimming took 7 bases from V and 6 from J, leaving 10 bases between them. The germline CDR1 and CDR2 sequences are SQVTM and ANQGSEA. CDR3 in amino acids: CSAGQTNEQFF. The CDR3 nucleotides read TGCAGCGCAGGACAGACCAATGAGCAGTTCTTC.

The sample holds a few counts of this clone. The V gene is TRBV7-8, the J gene TRBJ1-4; no definite D call. Per germline, CDR1 SGHVS and CDR2 FQNEAQ. Trimming removed 7 bases from V and 3 bases from J, with 15 bases in between. This CDR3 contains 15 residues. CDR3 nucleotides: TGTGCCAGCACCCTCCGGGGTGGGTCTAATGAAAAACTGTTTTTT. Its translation is CASTLRGGSNEKLFF.

V gene TRBV27 combines with J gene TRBJ2-4, with unresolved D. Germline CDR1 reads MNHEY; CDR2 reads SMNVEV (reference sequence). The length of the CDR3 is 13 residues. Trimming removed 4 bases at V and 2 bases at J, with 6 bases between. CDR3 amino acids: CASSYGPKNIQYF. CDR3 nucleotide sequence: TGTGCCAGCAGTTATGGGCCCAAAAACATTCAGTACTTC.

The V and J genes are TRBV20-1 and TRBJ2-7; TRBD2 agrees at 14 bases. Unmatched junction bases numbered 5, after V lost 3 bases and J lost 4 bases. This CDR3 is 15 amino acids long. Germline loops: CDR1 DFQATT, CDR2 SNEGSKA (reference sequence). CDR3 bases: TGCAGTGCTAGTCGACTAGCGGGAGGGCCGTACGAGCAGTACTTC. Translating gives CSASRLAGGPYEQYF.

This chain uses TRBV7-9 with TRBJ2-1; the match to TRBD2 covers 10 bases. CDR3 size: 15 residues. Germline V gives CDR1 SEHNR, CDR2 FQNEAQ (reference sequence). The junction had 7 bases not matched to a gene; V was cut back by 5 bases and J by 6 bases. The CDR3 sequence is CASSPSGRGVNEQFF. In DNA form, the CDR3 reads TGTGCCAGCAGCCCCAGCGGGAGGGGGGTCAATGAGCAGTTCTTC.

The chain couples TRBV30 to TRBJ2-2; D might be TRBD1 (6 bases). CDR1 GTSNPN and CDR2 SVGIG come from the germline V gene (reference sequence). There are 14 residues in the CDR3. The V end was cut by 4 bases, the J end by 7 bases, with 16 bases between. The CDR3 sequence is CAWTIWGLHGELFF. CDR3 DNA: TGTGCCTGGACTATCTGGGGGCTCCACGGGGAGCTGTTTTTT.

The genes are TRBV18 and TRBJ2-7; D possibly corresponds to TRBD1 (6 bases). The germline CDR1 and CDR2 sequences are KGHSH and LQKENI. The CDR3 length is 13 residues. V lost 5 bases and J lost 4, with 12 bases in between. CDR3 in DNA: TGTGCCAGCTCAGGGGGCAGGGATTACGAGCAGTACTTC. It codes for CASSGGRDYEQYF.

The chain uses TRBV2 and TRBJ1-5, with D hard to call. Trimming pared 6 bases from V and 0 bases from J, leaving 12 bases between. This CDR3 has 15 residues. Germline V gene lookup returns CDR1 SNHLY and CDR2 FYNNEI. CDR3 sequence: CASSAQTNSNQPQHF. CDR3 DNA: TGTGCCAGCAGCGCACAGACTAATAGCAATCAGCCCCAGCATTTT.

The rearrangement joins TRBV29-1 to TRBJ2-7; D unclear. Trimming shortened V by 0 bases and J by 0 bases, and 6 bases separated the two germline ends. The germline gives CDR1 SQVTM, CDR2 ANQGSEA. The CDR3 is 13 amino acids. CDR3 DNA: TGCAGCGTTGAAGATCTAGGCTCCTACGAGCAGTACTTC. Protein sequence: CSVEDLGSYEQYF.

This chain connects TRBV28 to TRBJ1-1; tentative D call: TRBD1 (6 bases). The CDR3 covers 14 residues. Germline lookup yields CDR1 MDHEN and CDR2 SYDVKM. V was trimmed by 6 bases and J by 1 base, leaving 12 bases between them. Here the CDR3 reads CASSLGTPNTEAFF. The CDR3 bases are TGTGCCAGCAGCTTAGGGACACCGAACACTGAAGCTTTCTTT. The full variable domain, with the rest looked up from reference TRBV28 and TRBJ1-1, is DVKVTQSSRYLVKRTGEKVFLECVQDMDHENMFWYRQDPGLGLRLIYFSYDVKMKEKGDIPEGYSVSREKKERFSLILESASTNQTSMYLCASSLGTPNTEAFFGQGTRLTVV.

The chain recombines TRBV5-6 with TRBJ2-6; no firm D call. Germline V lookup: CDR1 SGHDT, CDR2 YYEEEE. The V gene lost 2 bases and the J gene lost 3 bases, with 9 bases spanning the gap. CDR3 length equals 15 residues. The CDR3 here is CASSLTSGGANVLTF. The CDR3 DNA reads TGTGCCAGCAGCTTAACATCGGGTGGGGCCAACGTCCTGACTTTC.

The chain couples TRBV27 to TRBJ1-5; D might be TRBD1 (5 bases). Trimming cost V 6 bases and J 3 bases, with 12 bases left between them. Germline CDR1 and CDR2: MNHEY and SMNVEV (reference sequence). This CDR3 region has 14 residues. CDR3 DNA: TGTGCCAGCAGGGGGCCAGGGTTCAATCAGCCCCAGCATTTT. This sequence encodes CASRGPGFNQPQHF.

This chain connects TRBV19 to TRBJ1-6, with 9 nucleotides matching TRBD1. The germline CDR1 and CDR2 sequences are LNHDA and SQIVND (reference sequence). Unmatched junction bases numbered 4, after V lost 6 bases and J lost 7 bases. The CDR3 contains 14 residues. The CDR3 loop is CASSHGQGNSPLHF. For the CDR3, the DNA is TGTGCCAGTAGCCATGGACAGGGGAATTCACCCCTCCACTTT.

This chain joins TRBV7-3 and TRBJ2-3; D unclear. Trimming removed 3 bases from V and 4 bases from J, with 11 bases in between. Per germline, CDR1 SGHTA and CDR2 FQGTGA. The CDR3 has 14 amino acids. As DNA, the CDR3 is TGTGCCAGCAGCTTCGGCGGCTACTCAGATACGCAGTATTTT. Residues: CASSFGGYSDTQYF.